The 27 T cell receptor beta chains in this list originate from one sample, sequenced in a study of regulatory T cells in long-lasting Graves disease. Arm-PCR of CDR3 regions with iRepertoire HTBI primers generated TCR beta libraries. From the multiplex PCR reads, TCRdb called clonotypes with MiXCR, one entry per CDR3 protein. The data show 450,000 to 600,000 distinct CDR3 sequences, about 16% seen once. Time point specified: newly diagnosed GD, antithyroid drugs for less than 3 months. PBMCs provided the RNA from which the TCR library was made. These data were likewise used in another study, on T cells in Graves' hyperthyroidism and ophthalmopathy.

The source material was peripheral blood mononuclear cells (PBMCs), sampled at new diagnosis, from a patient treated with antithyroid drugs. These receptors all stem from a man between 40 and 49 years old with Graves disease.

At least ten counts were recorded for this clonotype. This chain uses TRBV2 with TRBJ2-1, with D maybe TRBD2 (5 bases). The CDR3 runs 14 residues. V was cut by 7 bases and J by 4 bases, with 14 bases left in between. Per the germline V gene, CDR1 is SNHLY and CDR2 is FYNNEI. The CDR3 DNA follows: TGTGCCAGCAATACGAGGGAGCCGTACAATGAGCAGTTCTTC. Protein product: CASNTREPYNEQFF.

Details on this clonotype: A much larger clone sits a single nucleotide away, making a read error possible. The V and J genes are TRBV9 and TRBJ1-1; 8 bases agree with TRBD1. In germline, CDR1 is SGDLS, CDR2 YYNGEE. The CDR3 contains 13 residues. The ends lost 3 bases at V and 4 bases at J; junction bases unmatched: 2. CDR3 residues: CASSATGGTEAFF. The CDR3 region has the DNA TGTGCCAGCAGCGCTACAGGGGGCACTGAAGCTTTCTTT.

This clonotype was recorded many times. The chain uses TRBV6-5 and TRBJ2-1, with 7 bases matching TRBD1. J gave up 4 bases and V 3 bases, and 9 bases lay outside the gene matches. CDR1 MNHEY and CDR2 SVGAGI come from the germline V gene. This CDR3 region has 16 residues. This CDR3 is CASSYHGTALYNEQFF. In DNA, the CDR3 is TGTGCCAGCAGTTATCACGGGACAGCCCTTTACAATGAGCAGTTCTTC.

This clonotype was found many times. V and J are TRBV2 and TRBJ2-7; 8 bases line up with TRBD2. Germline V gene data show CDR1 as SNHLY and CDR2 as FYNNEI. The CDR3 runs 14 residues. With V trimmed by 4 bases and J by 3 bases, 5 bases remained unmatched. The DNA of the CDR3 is TGTGCCAGCAGTGCGGGACTAGAATACTACGAGCAGTACTTC. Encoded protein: CASSAGLEYYEQYF.

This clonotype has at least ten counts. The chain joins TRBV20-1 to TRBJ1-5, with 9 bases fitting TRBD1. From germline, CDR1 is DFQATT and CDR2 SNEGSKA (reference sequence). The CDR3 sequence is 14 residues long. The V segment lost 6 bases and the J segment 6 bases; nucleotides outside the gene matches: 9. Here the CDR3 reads CSALGQGITQPQHF. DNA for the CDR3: TGCAGTGCCCTGGGACAGGGAATTACTCAGCCCCAGCATTTT.

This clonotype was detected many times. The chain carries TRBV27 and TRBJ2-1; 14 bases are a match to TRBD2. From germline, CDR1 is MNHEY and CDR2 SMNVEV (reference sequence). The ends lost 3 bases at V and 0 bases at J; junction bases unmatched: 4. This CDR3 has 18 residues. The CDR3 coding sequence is TGTGCCAGCAGTTTCCGGACTAGCGGGAGGAGCTCCTACAATGAGCAGTTCTTC. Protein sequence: CASSFRTSGRSSYNEQFF.

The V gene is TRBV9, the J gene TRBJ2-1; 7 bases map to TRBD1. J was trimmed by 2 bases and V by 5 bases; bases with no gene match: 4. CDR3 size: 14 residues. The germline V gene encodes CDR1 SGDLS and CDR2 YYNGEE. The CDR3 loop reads CASRTGPPYNEQFF. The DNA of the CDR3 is TGTGCCAGCAGGACAGGGCCCCCCTACAATGAGCAGTTCTTC.

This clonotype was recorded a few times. This CDR3 reads CASSFLGPRGYEQYF. CDR3 nucleotides: TGTGCCAGCAGCTTCTTGGGCCCACGGGGCTACGAGCAGTACTTC. The chain carries TRBV28 and TRBJ2-7; TRBD2 is a possible D gene (5 bases). Trimming removed 6 bases at V and 3 bases at J, with 18 bases between. The CDR3 length is 15 residues. Germline CDR1 is MDHEN and CDR2 is SYDVKM. Using reference TRBV28 and TRBJ2-7 for the parts outside the CDR3, the full variable domain is DVKVTQSSRYLVKRTGEKVFLECVQDMDHENMFWYRQDPGLGLRLIYFSYDVKMKEKGDIPEGYSVSREKKERFSLILESASTNQTSMYLCASSFLGPRGYEQYFGPGTRLTVT.

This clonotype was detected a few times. CDR3 sequence (DNA): TGTGCCAGCAGCTTACCCGGGACAGGCTCCGCAGATACGCAGTATTTT. As protein: CASSLPGTGSADTQYF. V gene TRBV5-5 combines with J gene TRBJ2-3; 8 bases match TRBD1. The V gene end was trimmed by 2 bases and the J gene end by 4 bases; junction bases not matched to a gene: 9. CDR1 is SGHKS, CDR2 YYEKEE, per germline (reference sequence). The CDR3 runs to 16 residues.

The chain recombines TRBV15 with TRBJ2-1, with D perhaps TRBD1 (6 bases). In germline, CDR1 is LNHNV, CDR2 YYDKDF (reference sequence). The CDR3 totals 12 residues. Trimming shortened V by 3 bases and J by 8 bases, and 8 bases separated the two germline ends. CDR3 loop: CATSRYRDEQFF. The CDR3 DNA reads TGTGCCACCAGCAGGTACAGGGATGAGCAGTTCTTC.

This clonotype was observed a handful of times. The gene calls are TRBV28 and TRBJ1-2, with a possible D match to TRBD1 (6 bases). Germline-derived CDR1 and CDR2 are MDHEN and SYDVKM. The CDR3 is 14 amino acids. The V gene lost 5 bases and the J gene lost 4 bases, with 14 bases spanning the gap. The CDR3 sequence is CASSILGGLYGYTF. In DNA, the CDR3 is TGTGCCAGCAGTATCCTTGGGGGGCTCTATGGCTACACCTTC.

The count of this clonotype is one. The CDR3 is CASMRGGRGYEQYF. The DNA of the CDR3 is TGTGCCAGCATGAGGGGTGGCAGGGGCTACGAGCAGTACTTC. The rearrangement uses TRBV28 and TRBJ2-7; tentative D call: TRBD1 (6 bases). The V gene's germline CDR1 is MDHEN and CDR2 SYDVKM. This CDR3 region has 14 residues. Trimming removed 7 bases at V and 3 bases at J, with 16 bases between.

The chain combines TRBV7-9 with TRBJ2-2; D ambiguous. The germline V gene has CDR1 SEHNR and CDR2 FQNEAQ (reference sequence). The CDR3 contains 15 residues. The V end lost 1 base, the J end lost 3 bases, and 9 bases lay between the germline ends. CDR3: CASSLVSLYTGELFF. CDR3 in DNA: TGTGCCAGCAGCTTAGTTTCACTGTACACCGGGGAGCTGTTTTTT.

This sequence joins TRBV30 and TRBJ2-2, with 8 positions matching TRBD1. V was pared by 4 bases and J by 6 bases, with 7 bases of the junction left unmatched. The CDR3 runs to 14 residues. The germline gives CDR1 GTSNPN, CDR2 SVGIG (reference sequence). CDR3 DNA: TGTGCCTGGACCCGGACCAGGGGGCCCGGGGAGCTGTTTTTT. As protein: CAWTRTRGPGELFF.

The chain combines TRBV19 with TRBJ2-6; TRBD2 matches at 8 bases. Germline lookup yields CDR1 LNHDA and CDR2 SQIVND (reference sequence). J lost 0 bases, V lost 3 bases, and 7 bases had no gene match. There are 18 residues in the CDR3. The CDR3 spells CASSIPAGGTSGANVLTF. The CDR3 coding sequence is TGTGCCAGTAGTATCCCGGCGGGAGGAACCTCTGGGGCCAACGTCCTGACTTTC.

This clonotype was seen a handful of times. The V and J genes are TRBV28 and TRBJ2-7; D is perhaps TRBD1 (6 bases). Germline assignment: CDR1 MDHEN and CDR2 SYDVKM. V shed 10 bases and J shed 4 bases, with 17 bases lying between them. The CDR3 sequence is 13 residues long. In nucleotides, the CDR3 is TGTGCCACCGAAGCAGGGGACGGTTACGAGCAGTACTTC. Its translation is CATEAGDGYEQYF.

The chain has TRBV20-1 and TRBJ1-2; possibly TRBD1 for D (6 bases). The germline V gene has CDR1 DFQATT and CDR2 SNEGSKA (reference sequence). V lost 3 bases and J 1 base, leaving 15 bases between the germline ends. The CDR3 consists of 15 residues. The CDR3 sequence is CSARSTTGLNYGYTF. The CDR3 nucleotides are TGCAGTGCTAGGTCGACTACAGGGCTTAACTATGGCTACACCTTC.

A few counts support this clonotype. The CDR3 spells CASSFGTVTYEQYF. In nucleotides, the CDR3 is TGTGCCAGCAGCTTCGGGACAGTTACCTACGAGCAGTACTTC. This chain joins TRBV5-6 and TRBJ2-7; TRBD1 agrees at 7 bases. The length of the CDR3 is 14 residues. Losses at the gene ends were 2 bases for V and 2 bases for J; bases not matched to a gene: 4. Germline lookup yields CDR1 SGHDT and CDR2 YYEEEE.

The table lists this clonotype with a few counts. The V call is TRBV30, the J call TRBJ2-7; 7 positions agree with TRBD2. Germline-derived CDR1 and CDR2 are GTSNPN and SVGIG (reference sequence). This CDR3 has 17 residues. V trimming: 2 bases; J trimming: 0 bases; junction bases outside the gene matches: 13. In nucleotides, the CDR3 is TGTGCCTGGAGTACCCGACCACTAGCGAAAAGCTCCTACGAGCAGTACTTC. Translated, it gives CAWSTRPLAKSSYEQYF.

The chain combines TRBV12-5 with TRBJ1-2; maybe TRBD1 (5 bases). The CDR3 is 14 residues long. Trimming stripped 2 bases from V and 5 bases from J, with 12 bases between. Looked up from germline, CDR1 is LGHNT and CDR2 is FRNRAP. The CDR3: CASGLSGPRYGYTF. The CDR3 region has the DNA TGTGCTAGTGGTTTGTCGGGACCGAGATATGGCTACACCTTC. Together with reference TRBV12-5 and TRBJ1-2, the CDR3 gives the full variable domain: DARVTQTPRHKVTEMGQEVTMRCQPILGHNTVFWYRQTMMQGLELLAYFRNRAPLDDSGMPKDRFSAEMPDATLATLKIQPSEPRDSAVYFCASGLSGPRYGYTFGSGTRLTVV.

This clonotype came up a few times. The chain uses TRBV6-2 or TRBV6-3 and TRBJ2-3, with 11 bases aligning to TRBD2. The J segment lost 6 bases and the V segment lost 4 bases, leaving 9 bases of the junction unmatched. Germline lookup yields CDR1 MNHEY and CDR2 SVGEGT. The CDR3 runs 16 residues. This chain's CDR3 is CASSSQLAGVADTQYF. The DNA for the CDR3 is TGTGCCAGCAGTTCCCAACTAGCGGGAGTCGCTGATACGCAGTATTTT.

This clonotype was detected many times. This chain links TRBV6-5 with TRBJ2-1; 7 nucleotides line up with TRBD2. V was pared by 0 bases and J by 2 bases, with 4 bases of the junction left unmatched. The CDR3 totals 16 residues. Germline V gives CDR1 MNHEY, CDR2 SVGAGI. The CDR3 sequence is CASSYSSLAAYNEQFF. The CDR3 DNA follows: TGTGCCAGCAGTTACTCGAGCCTAGCGGCCTACAATGAGCAGTTCTTC.

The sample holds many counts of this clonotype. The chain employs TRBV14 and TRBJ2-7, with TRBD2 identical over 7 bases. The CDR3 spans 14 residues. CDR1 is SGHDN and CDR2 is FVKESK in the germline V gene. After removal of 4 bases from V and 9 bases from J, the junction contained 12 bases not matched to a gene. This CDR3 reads CASSPQWEGMGQYF. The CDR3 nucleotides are TGTGCCAGCAGCCCTCAGTGGGAGGGGATGGGGCAGTACTTC.

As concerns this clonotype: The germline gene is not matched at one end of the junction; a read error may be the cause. The CDR3 DNA is TGTGCCAGTAGCTTAAGGAACATGAACACTGAAGCTTTCTTT. It yields the protein CASSLRNMNTEAFF. The chain recombines TRBV7-9 with TRBJ1-1, with no clear D. This CDR3 comprises 14 residues. In germline, CDR1 is SEHNR, CDR2 FQNEAQ (reference sequence).

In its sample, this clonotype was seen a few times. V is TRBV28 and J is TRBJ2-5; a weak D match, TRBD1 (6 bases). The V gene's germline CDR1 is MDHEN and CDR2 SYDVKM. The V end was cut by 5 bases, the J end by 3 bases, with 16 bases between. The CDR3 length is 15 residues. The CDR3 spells CASSTEPQGKETQYF. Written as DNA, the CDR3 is TGTGCCAGCAGTACCGAGCCACAGGGCAAAGAGACCCAGTACTTC.

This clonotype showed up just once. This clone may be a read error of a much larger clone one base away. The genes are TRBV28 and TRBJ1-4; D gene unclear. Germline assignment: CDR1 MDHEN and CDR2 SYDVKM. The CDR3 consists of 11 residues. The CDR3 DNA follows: TGTGCCAGCAGTCCTAATGAAAAACTGGTTTTT. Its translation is CASSPNEKLVF.

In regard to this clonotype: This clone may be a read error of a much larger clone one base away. The CDR3 region has the DNA TGTGCCAGCAGTTTAAGACTAGCGGGAACCGGGGAGCTGTTTTTT. As protein: CASSLRLAGTGELFF. V gene TRBV12-3 or TRBV12-4 combines with J gene TRBJ2-2; 11 bases are a match to TRBD2. The V gene end was trimmed by 2 bases and the J gene end by 5 bases; junction bases not matched to a gene: 1. The CDR3 covers 15 residues.